This is a list of T cell receptor beta chains from one sample in a study of Ad26.COV2.S vaccination and SARS-CoV-2 variants. Clones were sequenced by immunoSEQ multiplex PCR, and TCRdb holds only the in-frame ones, with some missing. In the table there are 450,000 to 550,000 clones, nearly 90% of which are singletons. Sample: peripheral blood, taken in a trial of Ad26.COV2.S vaccine versus placebo. These TCRs come from a person aged 18-65 years who received the Ad26.COV2.S COVID-19 vaccine or a placebo. Both conserved end residues are part of each CDR3. D genes are given only for firm matches. The listing skips clone size in some rows; elsewhere it reads once, few, many or a size class.

j_call v_call d_call clone_size cdr3_nt cdr3_aa
TRBJ2-3 TRBV3-1/TRBV3-2 TRBD2 NA TGTGCCAGCAGCCGAGGACTAGCGGGTGGGGTGGTCACAGATACGCAGTATTTT CASSRGLAGGVVTDTQYF
TRBJ2-3 TRBV5-1 NA NA TGCGCCAGCAGCACACAGGGGCGGGGAGGAGATACGCAGTATTTT CASSTQGRGGDTQYF
TRBJ2-7 TRBV27 NA NA TGTGCCAGCAGTTCTGACAGTCCCTACGAGCAGTACTTC CASSSDSPYEQYF
TRBJ2-5 TRBV4-1 TRBD1 NA TGCGCCAGCAGCTTCCGGGACAGGGGGCTAGAGACCCAGTACTTC CASSFRDRGLETQYF
TRBJ2-1 TRBV28 NA NA TGTGCCAGCAGATTAAAGGCTTTTCCTTACAATGAGCAGTTCTTC CASRLKAFPYNEQFF
TRBJ2-5 TRBV29-1 NA NA TGCAGCGGACGGGAAGCTGAAGAGACCCAGTACTTC CSGREAEETQYF
TRBJ1-2 TRBV12-3/TRBV12-4 NA NA TGTGCCAGCAGCCCCACCTTGAAGGGCTACACCTTC CASSPTLKGYTF
TRBJ1-1 TRBV11-3 NA NA TGTGCCAGCAGTCTGAAGGGACCGCTTGAAGCTTTCTTT CASSLKGPLEAFF
TRBJ1-6 TRBV5-1 NA NA TGCGCCAGCAGCCTAGGGGGTGGGGGCAGATCACCCCTCCACTTT CASSLGGGGRSPLHF
TRBJ2-2 TRBV4-3 NA NA TGCGCCAGCAGCCAAGTTGGGGGGAGCACCGGGGAGCTGTTTTTT CASSQVGGSTGELFF
TRBJ2-1 TRBV9 TRBD1 NA TGTGCCAGCAGCGCGGACAGGGGGCGGGGGAACAATGAGCAGTTCTTC CASSADRGRGNNEQFF
TRBJ1-2 TRBV13 TRBD1 once TGTGCCAGCAGCCCTGGGGACAGAGATAACTATGGCTACACCTTC CASSPGDRDNYGYTF
TRBJ2-5 TRBV7-2 NA NA TGTGCCAGCAGCTTAATGCCTAGCGCCCAAGAGACCCAGTACTTC CASSLMPSAQETQYF
TRBJ2-3 TRBV19 TRBD2 NA TGTGCCAGTAGACAACTAGCGGACTCAAATTCTAGCACAGATACGCAGTATTTT CASRQLADSNSSTDTQYF
TRBJ2-7 TRBV5-5 NA few TGTGCCAGCAGCTTGGCCCAGAGGACAGTCCGTTACGAGCAGTACTTC CASSLAQRTVRYEQYF
TRBJ1-4 TRBV18 NA NA TGTGCCAGCTCCCTGCAACAGGAGGCGGGCGAAAAACTGTTTTTT CASSLQQEAGEKLFF
TRBJ1-2 TRBV28 NA NA TGTGCCAGCAGTTTCAGCGGACCGGGTCACTATGGCTACACCTTC CASSFSGPGHYGYTF
TRBJ2-3 TRBV2 NA NA TGTGCCAGCAGTGAGTCAGGGAGGACAGATACGCAGTATTTT CASSESGRTDTQYF
TRBJ1-4 TRBV5-1 NA NA TGCGCCAGCAGCCGCGACGGTAGGGGGAATGAAAAACTGTTTTTT CASSRDGRGNEKLFF
TRBJ2-5 TRBV24-1 TRBD2 NA TGTGCCACCAGTGATCCGGGACTAGCGGCCCAAGAGACCCAGTACTTC CATSDPGLAAQETQYF
TRBJ1-4 TRBV10-3 NA NA TGTGCCATCAGTGAGTCGAGTGCTAGCGACGGTGAAAAACTGTTTTTT CAISESSASDGEKLFF
TRBJ2-5 TRBV6-1 NA NA TGTGCCAGCATCCGGGACGGGAGCTTGGAGACCCAGTACTTC CASIRDGSLETQYF
TRBJ2-2 TRBV7-9 NA once TGTGCCAGCACGACCGGGACTTCGAACACCGGGGAGCTGTTTTTT CASTTGTSNTGELFF
TRBJ1-3 TRBV6-1 NA few TGTGCCAGCAGTTATCAGGGCGCTGGAAACACCATATATTTT CASSYQGAGNTIYF
TRBJ2-2 TRBV7-3 TRBD1 NA TGTGCCAGCAGCTCACGGACAGGTAGAGCCGGGGAGCTGTTTTTT CASSSRTGRAGELFF
TRBJ1-1 TRBV6-5 NA NA TGTGCCAGCATTCCAGGGTCGGAGTGGACTGAAGCTTTCTTT CASIPGSEWTEAFF
TRBJ1-2 TRBV6-1 NA NA TGTGCCAGCAGTGAAACGGTCCGCGCGGATGGCTACACCTTC CASSETVRADGYTF
TRBJ2-3 TRBV10-3 TRBD2 NA TGTGCCATCCTAGCGGGAGGTTGGGCAGATACGCAGTATTTT CAILAGGWADTQYF
TRBJ2-7 TRBV6-5 NA NA TGTGCCAGCAGTTATAACAGCGCCTACTCCTACGAGCAGTACTTC CASSYNSAYSYEQYF
TRBJ2-7 TRBV27 NA NA TGTGCCAGCAGTTCCGCAACCATGAGAGACTACGAGCAGTACTTC CASSSATMRDYEQYF
TRBJ2-3 TRBV2 NA NA TGTGCCAGCAGTGAAGCGTGGGGTTCGGGGGATACGCAGTATTTT CASSEAWGSGDTQYF
TRBJ1-2 TRBV6-5 TRBD1 NA TGTGCCAGCAGTCGTACCGGGACAGCCGTGGGCTACACCTTC CASSRTGTAVGYTF
TRBJ1-6 TRBV23-1 NA NA TGCGCCAGCAGTCGACTAGACTGGAGCTCCTATAATTCACCCCTCCACTTT CASSRLDWSSYNSPLHF
TRBJ2-1 TRBV7-8 TRBD2 once TGTGCCAGCAGCTTAGGGCCCCTAGCGGGGGTTTACAATGAGCAGTTCTTC CASSLGPLAGVYNEQFF
TRBJ1-5 TRBV28 NA NA TGTGCCAGCAGTCTGATCGGGGGCGCGTCCAATCAGCCCCAGCATTTT CASSLIGGASNQPQHF
TRBJ1-5 TRBV5-5 TRBD1 NA TGTGCCAGCAGCTTGTCATTACAGGGGTTTCAGCCCCAGCATTTT CASSLSLQGFQPQHF
TRBJ2-2 TRBV4-2 NA NA TGTGCCAGCACTATGGTCAACACCGGGGAGCTGTTTTTT CASTMVNTGELFF